One sample yielded the 19 T cell receptor beta chains listed below, sequenced in a study of cytomegalovirus exposure and HLA in healthy donors. Primers for the PCR totalled 60 Vbeta and 13 Jbeta. Sequencing used immunoSEQ multiplex PCR; TCRdb keeps in-frame clones, though not all of them. This table has 150,000 to 200,000 clones, roughly 13% appearing once. Sequencing was done on a sample of PBMCs. Source of these receptors: a man aged 50 to 59 in good health and CMV-seropositive.

The gene calls are TRBV6-1 and TRBJ1-2; D is undetermined. The ends were cut back, 0 bases at V and 8 bases at J, with 10 bases in the middle. Germline loops: CDR1 MNHNS, CDR2 SASEGT. The CDR3 is made up of 13 amino acids. CDR3 sequence: CASSEARTGGYTF. Here the CDR3 DNA reads TGTGCCAGCAGTGAAGCCAGGACGGGGGGCTACACCTTC.

There are a few counts of this clone. The chain couples TRBV28 to TRBJ1-1; D gene ambiguous. From germline, CDR1 is MDHEN and CDR2 SYDVKM. The CDR3 contains 14 residues. V was pared by 7 bases and J by 0 bases, with 12 bases between. The CDR3 DNA reads as TGTGCCAGCATCCCCGGTAATCTGAACACTGAAGCTTTCTTT. It yields the protein CASIPGNLNTEAFF. Looking up the rest from reference TRBV28 and TRBJ1-1 gives the full variable domain: DVKVTQSSRYLVKRTGEKVFLECVQDMDHENMFWYRQDPGLGLRLIYFSYDVKMKEKGDIPEGYSVSREKKERFSLILESASTNQTSMYLCASIPGNLNTEAFFGQGTRLTVV.

This clone turned up a few times. CDR3 sequence (DNA): TGTGCCGCCCGCCGGGACTCTGGCGAGACCCAGTACTTC. Its translation is CAARRDSGETQYF. The chain has TRBV2 and TRBJ2-5, with a tentative D call TRBD2 (6 bases). The CDR3 runs 13 residues. Trimming took 11 bases from V and 5 from J, leaving 18 bases between them. Germline V CDR1 and CDR2: SNHLY, FYNNEI.

The chain combines TRBV7-2 with TRBJ1-5; possible D gene TRBD1, 5 bases. V lost 4 bases to trimming and J lost 5 bases, with 12 bases between them. CDR3 length: 14 amino acids. Germline V lookup: CDR1 SGHTA, CDR2 FQGNSA. The CDR3 sequence is CASSSKWGDQPQHF. Here the CDR3 DNA reads TGTGCCAGCAGCTCAAAGTGGGGGGATCAGCCCCAGCATTTT.

The chain uses TRBV4-3 and TRBJ1-5; possible D gene TRBD1, 5 bases. Deletions cut 1 base from V and 1 base from J, with 11 bases between. The CDR3 is made up of 16 amino acids. CDR1 is LGHNA and CDR2 is YSLEER in the germline V gene. The CDR3 loop reads CASSQVGGVSNQPQHF. CDR3 coding DNA: TGCGCCAGCAGCCAAGTGGGGGGTGTAAGCAATCAGCCCCAGCATTTT.

This clone was picked up a small number of times. The V gene is TRBV5-1, the J gene TRBJ1-1; TRBD1 is a possible D gene (5 bases). The CDR3 is 13 amino acids. In germline, CDR1 is SGHRS, CDR2 YFSETQ. The V end lost 4 bases, the J end lost 4 bases, and 11 bases lay between the germline ends. CDR3 in amino acids: CASSRNGGTEAFF. The CDR3 region has the DNA TGCGCCAGCAGCCGCAACGGGGGCACTGAAGCTTTCTTT.

The chain couples TRBV5-6 to TRBJ2-2; D is possibly TRBD1 (5 bases). Looked up from germline, CDR1 is SGHDT and CDR2 is YYEEEE. The germline V and J ends were trimmed by 3 bases and 5 bases, with 17 bases remaining between them. This CDR3 contains 16 residues. The DNA for the CDR3 is TGTGCCAGCAGCTGGCACCAAGGGGCGGCGACCGGGGAGCTGTTTTTT. Its translation is CASSWHQGAATGELFF.

The V and J genes are TRBV7-9 and TRBJ2-1; D is possibly TRBD2 (6 bases). The CDR3 covers 12 residues. V lost 8 bases to trimming and J lost 10 bases, with 15 bases between them. Germline V gives CDR1 SEHNR, CDR2 FQNEAQ (reference sequence). Here the CDR3 reads CASALRAGEQFF. The CDR3 bases are TGTGCCAGCGCCCTAAGGGCGGGAGAGCAGTTCTTC.

Comments on this clone: The junction does not match germline at one end; this may be a read error. The V and J genes are TRBV2 and TRBJ1-5, with a tentative D call TRBD1 (6 bases). This CDR3 region has 15 residues. CDR1 and CDR2 from the germline V gene are SNHLY and FYNNEI. The CDR3 here is CASSEGQHRNQPQHF. Written as DNA, the CDR3 is TGTGCCAGCAGCGAAGGACAGCACCGTAATCAGCCCCAGCATTTT.

This clone was picked up a small number of times. The CDR3 loop is CASSLEGSGYTF. The CDR3 DNA reads as TGTGCCAGCAGCTTAGAAGGGAGTGGCTACACCTTC. This rearrangement joins TRBV5-4 to TRBJ1-2; D is ambiguous. The V end was cut by 2 bases, the J end by 7 bases, with 9 bases between. Germline CDR1 is SGHNT and CDR2 is YYREEE (reference sequence). The CDR3 sequence is 12 residues long.

In DNA form, the CDR3 reads TGTGCCAGCAGTGACGGACAGACAACCATCCCGTACGTC. Protein product: CASSDGQTTIPYV. The chain employs TRBV6-1 and TRBJ2-7; D is possibly TRBD1 (6 bases). V lost 3 bases and J 12 bases, leaving 18 bases between the germline ends. The CDR3 is 13 residues long. The germline CDR1 and CDR2 sequences are MNHNS and SASEGT.

The rearrangement joins TRBV2 to TRBJ2-5; 11 bases are shared with TRBD1. CDR3 size: 15 residues. The trim removed 6 bases at V and 4 bases at J, leaving 7 bases unmatched. Germline V CDR1 and CDR2: SNHLY, FYNNEI. The CDR3 here is CASSSTGTGGETQYF. CDR3 bases: TGTGCCAGCAGCTCCACCGGGACAGGGGGAGAGACCCAGTACTTC.

J is TRBJ2-7 and V is TRBV5-4, with 7 bases fitting TRBD1. J gave up 6 bases and V 0 bases, and 6 bases lay outside the gene matches. The CDR3 runs to 14 residues. Germline-derived CDR1 and CDR2 are SGHNT and YYREEE (reference sequence). This chain's CDR3 is CASSLGQGRGEQYF. The CDR3, as DNA: TGTGCCAGCAGCTTGGGACAGGGAAGGGGCGAGCAGTACTTC.

This clone has more than one count but fewer than ten. The V gene is TRBV6-6, the J gene TRBJ2-3; 11 bases are a match to TRBD2. From germline, CDR1 is MNHNY and CDR2 SVGAGI (reference sequence). Unmatched junction bases numbered 2, after V lost 8 bases and J lost 4 bases. The CDR3 is 13 amino acids. CDR3 bases: TGTGCCAGCCGGACTAGCGGGCCAGATACGCAGTATTTT. Protein product: CASRTSGPDTQYF.

The J gene is TRBJ1-4, the V gene TRBV11-2, with a weak D call TRBD1 (5 bases). The V gene's germline CDR1 is SGHAT and CDR2 FQNNGV. The CDR3 loop spans 15 amino acids. V lost 1 base and J 8 bases, leaving 14 bases between the germline ends. The CDR3 spells CASSLVTGGREKLFF. CDR3 bases: TGTGCCAGCAGCTTAGTGACGGGGGGGAGGGAAAAACTGTTTTTT.

This clone was seen only a few times. V and J are TRBV11-3 and TRBJ2-1, with D maybe TRBD2 (5 bases). Trimming cost V 2 bases and J 8 bases, with 10 bases left between them. CDR1 and CDR2 (germline): SGHNT, YENEEA. This CDR3 region has 13 residues. The CDR3 coding sequence is TGTGCCAGCAGCTTATTCCGGGGTGATGAGCAGTTCTTC. Translating gives CASSLFRGDEQFF.

This clone was counted only a few times. This rearrangement joins TRBV11-2 to TRBJ1-4; 9 bases map to TRBD1. The CDR3 contains 14 residues. V trimming: 2 bases; J trimming: 14 bases; junction bases outside the gene matches: 9. The germline gives CDR1 SGHAT, CDR2 FQNNGV. CDR3 DNA: TGTGCCAGCAGCTTAACGGGACAGGGCGGTTTTCTGTTTTTT. Translated: CASSLTGQGGFLFF. The whole variable domain, remainder taken from reference TRBV11-2 and TRBJ1-4, is EAGVAQSPRYKIIEKRQSVAFWCNPISGHATLYWYQQILGQGPKLLIQFQNNGVVDDSQLPKDRFSAERLKGVDSTLKIQPAKLEDSAVYLCASSLTGQGGFLFFGSGTQLSVL.

The chain links TRBV18 to TRBJ1-1; D remains ambiguous. Trimming stripped 2 bases from V and 0 bases from J, with 7 bases between. Germline V lookup: CDR1 KGHSH, CDR2 LQKENI. The CDR3 extends over 14 amino acids. The CDR3 sequence is CASSPSSMNTEAFF. CDR3 in DNA: TGTGCCAGCTCACCATCGAGCATGAACACTGAAGCTTTCTTT.

The V and J genes are TRBV25-1 and TRBJ2-3; 11 nucleotides agree with TRBD2. Looked up from germline, CDR1 is MGHDK and CDR2 is SYGVNS. This CDR3 has 15 residues. Losses at the gene ends were 3 bases for V and 4 bases for J; bases not matched to a gene: 3. The CDR3 sequence is CASSDSGGVPDTQYF. The CDR3 DNA reads as TGTGCCAGCAGTGATAGCGGGGGGGTACCAGATACGCAGTATTTT.